Listed below are T cell receptor beta chains from one sample, sequenced in a study of shared clonotypes between healthy human individuals. Repertoires were generated with immunoSEQ multiplex PCR, while TCRdb's copy carries only in-frame clones and drops some. The sample lists more than 550,000 clones; approximately 90% were seen once. Sequencing was done on a sample of naive CD8+ T cells sorted from blood. These receptors were collected from a man younger than 40 in good health. Both conserved end residues are part of each CDR3. Each record gives: J gene, D gene, V gene, clone size, CDR3 DNA, CDR3 protein. D genes are given only for firm matches. The size of a clone is reported for some rows only, either as once, few or many, or as a class for expanded clones.

J: TRBJ2-7; D: -; V: TRBV7-9; size: -; DNA: TGTGCCAGCAGCTTATCCGGCGACTACGAGCAGTACTTC; CDR3: CASSLSGDYEQYF
J: TRBJ2-1; D: TRBD1; V: TRBV29-1; size: -; DNA: TGCAGCGCACCGGACAGGATTAATGAGCAGTTCTTC; CDR3: CSAPDRINEQFF
J: TRBJ2-7; D: TRBD2; V: TRBV4-3; size: once; DNA: TGCGCCAGCAGCCAAGATCTCGGGCTTGGCGGGAGGAACTACGAGCAGTACTTC; CDR3: CASSQDLGLGGRNYEQYF
J: TRBJ2-7; D: TRBD1; V: TRBV25-1; size: -; DNA: TGTGCCAGCAGTGACTTATTGGACAGGACAGACGAGCAGTACTTC; CDR3: CASSDLLDRTDEQYF
J: TRBJ2-7; D: TRBD2; V: TRBV5-5; size: -; DNA: TGTGCCAGCAGCTTGGATCCTAGCGGGTATGTCTACGAGCAGTACTTC; CDR3: CASSLDPSGYVYEQYF
J: TRBJ2-2; D: TRBD1; V: TRBV7-3; size: -; DNA: TGTGCCAGCAGCTTATGGCTGGGGACAGGGAGCCACACCGGGGAGCTGTTTTTT; CDR3: CASSLWLGTGSHTGELFF
J: TRBJ2-3; D: -; V: TRBV7-9; size: -; DNA: TGTGCCAGCAGCCCCCGGGACAAAGATACGCAGTATTTT; CDR3: CASSPRDKDTQYF
J: TRBJ2-6; D: TRBD1; V: TRBV13; size: -; DNA: TGTGCCAGCAGCTTGACAGGGATCGGGGCCAACGTCCTGACTTTC; CDR3: CASSLTGIGANVLTF
J: TRBJ1-2; D: TRBD1; V: TRBV9; size: -; DNA: TGTGCCAGCAGCGTCACCGGGACAGGGACTGGCTACACCTTC; CDR3: CASSVTGTGTGYTF
J: TRBJ2-3; D: TRBD2; V: TRBV7-9; size: -; DNA: TGTGCCAGCAGCTTAGACCTAGCGGGAGTTACAGATACGCAGTATTTT; CDR3: CASSLDLAGVTDTQYF
J: TRBJ1-5; D: -; V: TRBV7-9; size: -; DNA: TGTGCCAGCAGCTTTACCGGGTACAATCAGCCCCAGCATTTT; CDR3: CASSFTGYNQPQHF
J: TRBJ2-5; D: TRBD2; V: TRBV5-4; size: -; DNA: TGTGCCAGCAGCCCGGGACTAGCGGGAACTGAAGAGACCCAGTACTTC; CDR3: CASSPGLAGTEETQYF
J: TRBJ2-1; D: -; V: TRBV7-8; size: many; DNA: TGTGCCAGCAGCTTAGTCTGGCAGAATGAGCAGTTCTTC; CDR3: CASSLVWQNEQFF
J: TRBJ2-2; D: -; V: TRBV2; size: few; DNA: TGTGCCAGCATGAGGGCCCAGACGTACACCGGGGAGCTGTTTTTT; CDR3: CASMRAQTYTGELFF
J: TRBJ1-2; D: TRBD1; V: TRBV5-4; size: -; DNA: TGTGCCAGCAGCCCGCCTACAGGGGAGTCTTTGACCGGCTACACCTTC; CDR3: CASSPPTGESLTGYTF
J: TRBJ1-4; D: TRBD1; V: TRBV7-9; size: few; DNA: TGTGCCAGCAGCCCACCGGGACAGGAGAATGAAAAACTGTTTTTT; CDR3: CASSPPGQENEKLFF
J: TRBJ2-1; D: -; V: TRBV9; size: -; DNA: TGTGCCAGCAGCGTAGGACGGGAGAAGTTCTTC; CDR3: CASSVGREKFF
J: TRBJ2-6; D: -; V: TRBV9; size: -; DNA: TGTGCCAGCAGTGAGTCTGGGGCCAACGTCCTGACTTTC; CDR3: CASSESGANVLTF
J: TRBJ1-2; D: TRBD1; V: TRBV28; size: -; DNA: TGTGCCGGGGACAGTCCATACGATTCGTATGGCTACACCTTC; CDR3: CAGDSPYDSYGYTF
J: TRBJ2-2; D: -; V: TRBV5-6; size: -; DNA: TGTGCCAGCAGCTTCACCTGGATCGGGGAGCTGTTTTTT; CDR3: CASSFTWIGELFF
J: TRBJ1-2; D: -; V: TRBV5-1; size: -; DNA: TGCGCCAGCAGTTCTGGGGACTATGGCTACACCTTC; CDR3: CASSSGDYGYTF
J: TRBJ1-2; D: -; V: TRBV6-6; size: -; DNA: TGTGCCAGCAGTTACTCGATGGGTACAGTCTACACCTTC; CDR3: CASSYSMGTVYTF
J: TRBJ2-7; D: -; V: TRBV27; size: -; DNA: TGTGCCAGCAGTACTCTCGTCGACGAGCAGTACTTC; CDR3: CASSTLVDEQYF
J: TRBJ2-1; D: TRBD1; V: TRBV28; size: -; DNA: TGTGCCAGCAGTAACGCTCGGACAGGCTCCTACAATGAGCAGTTCTTC; CDR3: CASSNARTGSYNEQFF
J: TRBJ2-3; D: -; V: TRBV7-9; size: -; DNA: TGTGCCAGCAGCTTCAGGTCAGGCGGGATTAATACAGATACGCAGTATTTT; CDR3: CASSFRSGGINTDTQYF
J: TRBJ2-3; D: -; V: TRBV10-3; size: -; DNA: TGTGCCATCACGGGCCGCACCACAGATACGCAGTATTTT; CDR3: CAITGRTTDTQYF
J: TRBJ2-1; D: TRBD2; V: TRBV12-5; size: -; DNA: TGTGCTAGTGGTTTCGGGACTAGCGGGAGCTCCTACAATGAGCAGTTCTTC; CDR3: CASGFGTSGSSYNEQFF
J: TRBJ2-4; D: TRBD2; V: TRBV28; size: -; DNA: TGTGCCAGCAGTTTACTAGCGGGAGGAGGCAAAAACATTCAGTACTTC; CDR3: CASSLLAGGGKNIQYF
J: TRBJ2-1; D: -; V: TRBV9; size: -; DNA: TGTGCCAGCGAGACTGACCCCCTCAGCAATGAGCAGTTCTTC; CDR3: CASETDPLSNEQFF
J: TRBJ2-2; D: TRBD2; V: TRBV28; size: once; DNA: TGTGCCAGCAGTTTTAGTTGGTCTAGCGGCACCGGGGAGCTGTTTTTT; CDR3: CASSFSWSSGTGELFF
J: TRBJ2-3; D: TRBD2; V: TRBV6-4; size: -; DNA: TGTGCCAGCAGTGAATATCCTAGCGGGGTTAGCACAGATACGCAGTATTTT; CDR3: CASSEYPSGVSTDTQYF
J: TRBJ1-2; D: TRBD1; V: TRBV9; size: -; DNA: TGTGCCAGCAGCGGGACAGGGCACTATGGCTACACCTTC; CDR3: CASSGTGHYGYTF
J: TRBJ2-7; D: -; V: TRBV7-8; size: -; DNA: TGTGCCAGCAGCTTGGAGGCCCCCTACGAGCAGTACTTC; CDR3: CASSLEAPYEQYF
J: TRBJ2-1; D: TRBD2; V: TRBV6-6; size: -; DNA: TGTGCCAGCAGTTACTTGCTAGCGGGAGGAAATGAGCAGTTCTTC; CDR3: CASSYLLAGGNEQFF
J: TRBJ2-5; D: -; V: TRBV30; size: few; DNA: TGTGCCTGGAGTATGGGGACCCAAGAGACCCAGTACTTC; CDR3: CAWSMGTQETQYF
J: TRBJ1-2; D: TRBD1; V: TRBV28; size: -; DNA: TGTGCCAGCAGTGCCAGGACAGGGCCCAATGGCTACACCTTC; CDR3: CASSARTGPNGYTF
J: TRBJ2-7; D: TRBD2; V: TRBV7-8; size: -; DNA: TGTGCCGTCGCCGCTAGCGGGAGGGTCGAGCAGTACTTC; CDR3: CAVAASGRVEQYF
J: TRBJ1-5; D: -; V: TRBV27; size: -; DNA: TGTGCCAGCAGTTTAGGCCAGGGTCAGCCCCAGCATTTT; CDR3: CASSLGQGQPQHF
J: TRBJ2-3; D: TRBD2; V: TRBV28; size: -; DNA: TGTGCCAGCAGCTCAAGAGCGGGACCCACAGATACGCAGTATTTT; CDR3: CASSSRAGPTDTQYF
J: TRBJ2-1; D: -; V: TRBV30; size: -; DNA: TGTGCCTGGATTGGCGAAAGCTCCTACAATGAGCAGTTCTTC; CDR3: CAWIGESSYNEQFF
J: TRBJ2-1; D: -; V: TRBV19; size: -; DNA: TGTGCCAGTAGTATCTTATTAGCGGATTCCTACAATGAGCAGTTCTTC; CDR3: CASSILLADSYNEQFF
J: TRBJ1-2; D: -; V: TRBV4-1; size: few; DNA: TGCGCCAGCAGCCAGGGCGACGGGTCTTTCGCTGACTATGGCTACACCTTC; CDR3: CASSQGDGSFADYGYTF
J: TRBJ1-5; D: -; V: TRBV7-8; size: -; DNA: TGTGCCAGCAGCTTACTGGGCGTTCAGCCCCAGCATTTT; CDR3: CASSLLGVQPQHF
J: TRBJ1-5; D: TRBD1; V: TRBV15; size: -; DNA: TGTGCCACCAGCGACAGGGGGGGGGTCAATCAGCCCCAGCATTTT; CDR3: CATSDRGGVNQPQHF
J: TRBJ2-3; D: -; V: TRBV7-8; size: -; DNA: TGTGCCAGCAGCTTAAGGCAGGGCTACACAGATACGCAGTATTTT; CDR3: CASSLRQGYTDTQYF
J: TRBJ2-7; D: -; V: TRBV27; size: -; DNA: TGTGCCAGCAGTAAACCGAATGACCCCCTCGACGAGCAGTACTTC; CDR3: CASSKPNDPLDEQYF
J: TRBJ1-5; D: -; V: TRBV2; size: -; DNA: TGTGCCAGCAGTGAAGACACTGGGACCTCGGGCAATCAGCCCCAGCATTTT; CDR3: CASSEDTGTSGNQPQHF
J: TRBJ2-7; D: TRBD1; V: TRBV7-9; size: -; DNA: TGTGCCAGCAGCCCCGGACAGGGCCTCCTACGCTACGAGCAGTACTTC; CDR3: CASSPGQGLLRYEQYF
J: TRBJ2-5; D: -; V: TRBV5-1; size: -; DNA: TGCGCCAGCAGCAGACGGACGGAACTTCAAGAGACCCAGTACTTC; CDR3: CASSRRTELQETQYF
J: TRBJ1-5; D: TRBD1; V: TRBV4-1; size: few; DNA: TGCGCCAGCAGCCAAGATGTTGGGACAGGTCAGCAGCATTTT; CDR3: CASSQDVGTGQQHF
J: TRBJ2-3; D: -; V: TRBV6-4; size: -; DNA: TGTGCCAGCAGTTTAACGGGAGTCACAGATACGCAGTATTTT; CDR3: CASSLTGVTDTQYF
J: TRBJ2-3; D: TRBD1; V: TRBV10-1; size: -; DNA: TGCGCCAGCAACGGACAGGGGGTCACAGATACGCAGTATTTT; CDR3: CASNGQGVTDTQYF
J: TRBJ2-7; D: TRBD1; V: TRBV7-9; size: -; DNA: TGTGCCAGCAGCCCTTGGGGAGGACAGGGGGATCACAGGACCTACGAGCAGTACTTC; CDR3: CASSPWGGQGDHRTYEQYF